One and the same sample provided the 21 T cell receptor beta chains below, sequenced in a study of cytomegalovirus exposure and HLA in healthy donors (dated by TCRdb to 2016 to 2017). Receptors were amplified or captured by the immunoSEQ multiplex PCR assay. For the multiplex PCR, a mixture combining 60 forward primers for TCR Vbeta segments and 13 reverse primers for TCR Jbeta segments was used. The table comes from immuneACCESS by way of TCRdb, which keeps in-frame sequences with V and J called. Part of the clones is missing from these tables; in studies checked, under half for an unresolved V gene and the rest for unknown reasons. The table for this sample lists 150,000 to 250,000 clones; approximately 85% of them were counted only once. Approximately 2.1% of the sample belongs to the ten largest clones. Sequencing input: PBMCs. These receptors were obtained from a woman between 45 and 60 years old in good health and CMV-seronegative.

This clone was counted a few times. The rearrangement uses TRBV6-6 and TRBJ2-3; D call uncertain. The CDR3 sequence is 14 residues long. V gave up 8 bases and J gave up 0 bases, with 12 bases separating them. Germline V CDR1 and CDR2: MNHNY, SVGAGI (reference sequence). CDR3 coding DNA: TGTGCCAGCTCCCGTCAGACTAGCACAGATACGCAGTATTTT. The encoded protein is CASSRQTSTDTQYF.

The chain carries TRBV5-6 and TRBJ1-1; 9 bases align to TRBD1. V trimming: 0 bases; J trimming: 7 bases; junction bases outside the gene matches: 1. Germline CDR1 is SGHDT and CDR2 is YYEEEE. The CDR3 contains 13 residues. The CDR3 DNA sequence: TGTGCCAGCAGCTTGGGGACAGGGGTTGAAGCTTTCTTT. Translation gives CASSLGTGVEAFF.

V gene TRBV10-1 combines with J gene TRBJ2-1; tentative D call: TRBD2 (5 bases). V was cut by 9 bases and J by 7 bases, with 10 bases left in between. This CDR3 comprises 11 residues. The germline gives CDR1 WNHNN, CDR2 SYGVQD (reference sequence). CDR3 sequence (DNA): TGCGCCAGAATCGAGGGTAATGAGCAGTTCTTC. As protein: CARIEGNEQFF.

The chain joins TRBV27 to TRBJ2-7, with D perhaps TRBD2 (6 bases). The CDR3 loop spans 15 amino acids. Germline assignment: CDR1 MNHEY and CDR2 SMNVEV (reference sequence). V was clipped by 3 bases and J by 4 bases, with 16 bases between them. CDR3: CASSFVGGGRYEQYF. DNA for the CDR3: TGTGCCAGCAGTTTCGTTGGGGGAGGCCGGTACGAGCAGTACTTC.

The J gene is TRBJ1-2, the V gene TRBV5-1; the D gene is possibly TRBD1 (5 bases). The germline V gene has CDR1 SGHRS and CDR2 YFSETQ. The V end was cut by 0 bases, the J end by 1 base, with 13 bases between. The CDR3 has 16 amino acids. The DNA of the CDR3 is TGCGCCAGCAGCTTGGCCGAGACAGTCCTTAACTATGGCTACACCTTC. Encoded protein: CASSLAETVLNYGYTF.

The chain uses TRBV21-1 and TRBJ2-3; TRBD1, as called in the table, went unchecked against the DNA. TRBV21-1 is described as a pseudogene. This CDR3 is 15 amino acids long. CDR3 nucleotide sequence: TGTGCCAGCAGCAAAACAAACAGACCAACAGATACGCAGTATTTT. Protein sequence: CASSKTNRPTDTQYF.

The rearrangement joins TRBV7-6 to TRBJ2-5; D is possibly TRBD2 (6 bases). The CDR3 is made up of 12 amino acids. V was clipped by 1 base and J by 7 bases, with 7 bases between them. Germline V gene lookup returns CDR1 SGHVS and CDR2 FNYEAQ. The chain's CDR3 is CASSLGGGTQYF. The CDR3, as DNA: TGTGCCAGCAGCTTAGGGGGAGGGACCCAGTACTTC.

J is TRBJ2-1 and V is TRBV19; 8 nucleotides match TRBD1. The CDR3 sequence is 15 residues long. J gave up 3 bases and V 2 bases, and 3 bases lay outside the gene matches. Germline CDR1 reads LNHDA; CDR2 reads SQIVND (reference sequence). The CDR3: CASSILGTGYNEQFF. The DNA for the CDR3 is TGTGCCAGTAGTATACTGGGGACAGGCTACAATGAGCAGTTCTTC.

V usage is TRBV27 and J usage is TRBJ1-4; 8 bases line up with TRBD1. V gave up 7 bases and J gave up 8 bases; unmatched junction bases: 15. Germline CDR1 MNHEY, CDR2 SMNVEV (reference sequence). The length of the CDR3 is 16 residues. The DNA for the CDR3 is TGTGCCAGCACCCCCTCCCCCTACGGGACAGGCGAAAAACTGTTTTTT. Translation: CASTPSPYGTGEKLFF.

This chain connects TRBV7-9 to TRBJ2-1; D may be TRBD1 (7 bases). Germline CDR1 and CDR2: SEHNR and FQNEAQ (reference sequence). V was trimmed by 5 bases and J by 5 bases, leaving 19 bases between them. This CDR3 has 16 amino acids. The CDR3 is CASSRSGRGRNNEQFF. CDR3 bases: TGTGCCAGCAGCCGTAGCGGCAGGGGGAGAAACAATGAGCAGTTCTTC.

This chain links TRBV10-3 with TRBJ2-7, with D possibly being TRBD2 (5 bases). This CDR3 has 18 amino acids. Trimming took 2 bases from V and 1 from J, leaving 21 bases between them. CDR1 is ENHRY and CDR2 is SYGVKD in the germline V gene. The CDR3 region has the DNA TGTGCCATCAGTGAGACCCCAGGAAAACCGGGAAGTTCCTACGAGCAGTACTTC. Translation: CAISETPGKPGSSYEQYF.

This chain's CDR3 is CASSPTGNRLNTEAFF. The CDR3 DNA is TGTGCCAGCAGCCCCACCGGGAACCGGCTGAACACTGAAGCTTTCTTT. The chain employs TRBV9 and TRBJ1-1; D uncertain. Trimming shortened V by 4 bases and J by 0 bases, and 16 bases separated the two germline ends. Germline CDR1 is SGDLS and CDR2 is YYNGEE. This CDR3 region has 16 residues.

The V gene is TRBV27, the J gene TRBJ2-3, with 7 bases that match TRBD2. This CDR3 comprises 16 residues. Germline values: CDR1 MNHEY, CDR2 SMNVEV (reference sequence). The V gene end was trimmed by 5 bases and the J gene end by 6 bases; junction bases not matched to a gene: 14. The CDR3 coding sequence is TGTGCCAGCAGTGACCCGCCTAGCGGTGTAGGTGATACGCAGTATTTT. Its translation is CASSDPPSGVGDTQYF.

This clone was seen only once. This sequence joins TRBV5-4 and TRBJ2-1; weak D call: TRBD2 (5 bases). This CDR3 region has 15 residues. The germline V gene has CDR1 SGHNT and CDR2 YYREEE (reference sequence). V was trimmed by 5 bases and J by 0 bases, leaving 12 bases between them. In nucleotides, the CDR3 is TGTGCCAGCAGGAGCGGAGACTCCTCCTACAATGAGCAGTTCTTC. Translated, it gives CASRSGDSSYNEQFF. Full variable domain (rest looked up from reference TRBV5-4 and TRBJ2-1): ETGVTQSPTHLIKTRGQQVTLRCSSQSGHNTVSWYQQALGQGPQFIFQYYREEENGRGNFPPRFSGLQFPNYSSELNVNALELDDSALYLCASRSGDSSYNEQFFGPGTRLTVL.

The V and J genes are TRBV4-3 and TRBJ2-3; 8 nucleotides line up with TRBD2. The CDR3 extends over 14 amino acids. The trim removed 6 bases at V and 4 bases at J, leaving 6 bases unmatched. Germline CDR1 reads LGHNA; CDR2 reads YSLEER. CDR3 loop: CASRRSGSSDTQYF. The CDR3 DNA reads as TGCGCCAGCAGGCGGAGCGGGAGCTCAGATACGCAGTATTTT.

The chain has TRBV7-3 and TRBJ2-1, with D possibly being TRBD1 (5 bases). The ends were cut back, 2 bases at V and 4 bases at J, with 12 bases in the middle. Germline V lookup: CDR1 SGHTA, CDR2 FQGTGA. The CDR3 is 15 amino acids. The CDR3 DNA is TGTGCCAGCAGCTTAGGTCAGGGTCGATACAATGAGCAGTTCTTC. Amino acids: CASSLGQGRYNEQFF.

The rearrangement links TRBV9 to TRBJ1-1; D uncertain. The CDR3 runs to 16 residues. V was trimmed by 4 bases and J by 0 bases, leaving 16 bases between them. Germline V gene sequence: CDR1 SGDLS, CDR2 YYNGEE. The DNA of the CDR3 is TGTGCCAGCAGCCCCCCTCCCGAGGGTATGAACACTGAAGCTTTCTTT. Its translation is CASSPPPEGMNTEAFF.

This clone appeared a single time. DNA of the CDR3: TGTGCCAGCAGTTGGGTGAGGGGGCGCTTTGACGAGCAGTACTTC. Residues: CASSWVRGRFDEQYF. The chain links TRBV27 to TRBJ2-7, with 7 bases identical to TRBD1. This CDR3 comprises 15 residues. Unmatched junction bases numbered 11, after V lost 4 bases and J lost 5 bases. The germline gives CDR1 MNHEY, CDR2 SMNVEV (reference sequence).

The rearrangement joins TRBV11-2 to TRBJ2-2; TRBD1 aligns across 7 bases. In germline, CDR1 is SGHAT, CDR2 FQNNGV. There are 14 residues in the CDR3. V shed 3 bases and J 7 bases; nucleotides not matched to a gene: 5. The CDR3 is CASSLTGSSGELFF. CDR3 DNA sequence: TGTGCCAGCAGCTTGACAGGGAGCAGCGGGGAGCTGTTTTTT.

This rearrangement joins TRBV5-4 to TRBJ1-2; tentatively, D is TRBD1 (5 bases). The V gene lost 1 base and the J gene lost 4 bases, with 11 bases spanning the gap. This CDR3 is built from 14 residues. Germline CDR1 is SGHNT and CDR2 is YYREEE (reference sequence). CDR3 bases: TGTGCCAGCAGCTTGAGGGGCGGCAGCTATGGCTACACCTTC. It codes for CASSLRGGSYGYTF.

This chain uses TRBV27 with TRBJ1-5; D ambiguous. Germline CDR1 is MNHEY and CDR2 is SMNVEV (reference sequence). The length of the CDR3 is 13 residues. V lost 3 bases to trimming and J lost 4 bases, with 7 bases between them. CDR3 sequence: CASSFGRNQPQHF. The CDR3 region has the DNA TGTGCCAGCAGTTTTGGGAGAAATCAGCCCCAGCATTTT.